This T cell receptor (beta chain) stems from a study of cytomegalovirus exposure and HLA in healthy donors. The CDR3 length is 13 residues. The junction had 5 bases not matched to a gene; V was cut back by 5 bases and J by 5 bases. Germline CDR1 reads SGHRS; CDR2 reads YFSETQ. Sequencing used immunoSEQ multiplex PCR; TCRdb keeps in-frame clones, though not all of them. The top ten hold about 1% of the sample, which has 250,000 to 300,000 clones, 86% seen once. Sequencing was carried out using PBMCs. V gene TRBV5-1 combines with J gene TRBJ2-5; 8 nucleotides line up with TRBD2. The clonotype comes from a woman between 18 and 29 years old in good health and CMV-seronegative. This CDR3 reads CASRGLAGETQYF. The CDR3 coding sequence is TGCGCCAGCAGGGGTTTAGCGGGGGAGACCCAGTACTTC.